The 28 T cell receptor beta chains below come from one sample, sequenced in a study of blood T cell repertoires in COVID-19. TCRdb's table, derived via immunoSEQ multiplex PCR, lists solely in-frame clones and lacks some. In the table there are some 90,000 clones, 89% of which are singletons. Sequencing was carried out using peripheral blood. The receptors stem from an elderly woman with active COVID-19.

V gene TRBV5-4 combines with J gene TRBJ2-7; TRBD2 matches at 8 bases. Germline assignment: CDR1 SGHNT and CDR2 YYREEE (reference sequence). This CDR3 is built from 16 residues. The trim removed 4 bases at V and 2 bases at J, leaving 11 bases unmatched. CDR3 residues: CASSPGGSRVPYEQYF. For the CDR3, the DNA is TGTGCCAGCAGCCCGGGGGGGTCCAGGGTACCCTACGAGCAGTACTTC. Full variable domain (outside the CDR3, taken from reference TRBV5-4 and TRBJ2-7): ETGVTQSPTHLIKTRGQQVTLRCSSQSGHNTVSWYQQALGQGPQFIFQYYREEENGRGNFPPRFSGLQFPNYSSELNVNALELDDSALYLCASSPGGSRVPYEQYFGPGTRLTVT.

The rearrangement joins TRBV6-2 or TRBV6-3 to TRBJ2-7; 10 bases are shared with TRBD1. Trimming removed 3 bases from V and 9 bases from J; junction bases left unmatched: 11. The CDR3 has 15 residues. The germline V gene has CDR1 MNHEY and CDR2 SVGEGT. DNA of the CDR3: TGTGCCAGCAGTTATCCGGGACAGGGGAGTTTCGGGCAGTACTTC. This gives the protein CASSYPGQGSFGQYF.

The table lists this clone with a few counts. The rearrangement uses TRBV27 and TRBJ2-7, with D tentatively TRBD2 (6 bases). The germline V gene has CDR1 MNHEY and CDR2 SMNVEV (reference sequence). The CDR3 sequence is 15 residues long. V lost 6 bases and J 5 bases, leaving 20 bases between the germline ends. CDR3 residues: CASSPHRLEGHEQYF. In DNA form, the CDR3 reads TGTGCCAGCAGCCCACACCGACTAGAGGGGCACGAGCAGTACTTC.

CDR3: CASSYAGYNEQFF. CDR3 DNA: TGTGCCAGCAGTTATGCAGGTTACAATGAGCAGTTCTTC. The chain couples TRBV27 to TRBJ2-1, with D uncertain. The germline V gene has CDR1 MNHEY and CDR2 SMNVEV (reference sequence). V was trimmed by 4 bases and J by 4 bases, leaving 8 bases between them. The CDR3 length is 13 residues.

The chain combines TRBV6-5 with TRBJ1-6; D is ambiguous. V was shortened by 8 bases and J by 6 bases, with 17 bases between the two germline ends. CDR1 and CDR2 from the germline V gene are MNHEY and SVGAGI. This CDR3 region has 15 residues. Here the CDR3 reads CASSDQRRSNSPLHF. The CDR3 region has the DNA TGTGCCAGCTCGGACCAACGGAGGTCTAATTCACCCCTCCACTTT.

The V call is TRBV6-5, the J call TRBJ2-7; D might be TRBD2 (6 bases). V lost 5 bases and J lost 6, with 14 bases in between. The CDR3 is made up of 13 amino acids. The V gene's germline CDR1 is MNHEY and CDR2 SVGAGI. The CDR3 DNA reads TGTGCCAGCAGTAAGGTCAGGGAGGTCGAGCAGTACTTC. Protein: CASSKVREVEQYF.

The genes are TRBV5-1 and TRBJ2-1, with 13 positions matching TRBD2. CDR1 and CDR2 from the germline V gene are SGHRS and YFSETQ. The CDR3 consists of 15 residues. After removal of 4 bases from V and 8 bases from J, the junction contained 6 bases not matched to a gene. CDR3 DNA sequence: TGCGCCAGCAGCCGACTAGCGGGGGGAGGCGATGAGCAGTTCTTC. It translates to CASSRLAGGGDEQFF. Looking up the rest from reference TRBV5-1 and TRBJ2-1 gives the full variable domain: KAGVTQTPRYLIKTRGQQVTLSCSPISGHRSVSWYQQTPGQGLQFLFEYFSETQRNKGNFPGRFSGRQFSNSRSEMNVSTLELGDSALYLCASSRLAGGGDEQFFGPGTRLTVL.

The CDR3 here is CASSEARSGGSNYGYTF. DNA for the CDR3: TGTGCCAGCAGTGAAGCGAGATCAGGGGGCAGTAACTATGGCTACACCTTC. The rearrangement joins TRBV2 to TRBJ1-2; TRBD1 aligns across 8 bases. This CDR3 is built from 17 residues. Germline V gene sequence: CDR1 SNHLY, CDR2 FYNNEI. V was pared by 0 bases and J by 1 base, with 7 bases of the junction left unmatched.

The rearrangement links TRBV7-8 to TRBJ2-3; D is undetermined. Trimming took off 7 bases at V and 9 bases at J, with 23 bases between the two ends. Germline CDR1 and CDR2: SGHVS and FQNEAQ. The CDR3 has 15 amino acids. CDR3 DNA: TGTGCCAGCACCCTTACCTCGACTCACAAGGCCACGCAGTATTTT. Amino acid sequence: CASTLTSTHKATQYF.

The CDR3 region is CASSRYSRYEQYF. CDR3 sequence (DNA): TGCGCCAGCAGTAGGTACAGCCGATACGAGCAGTACTTC. The chain joins TRBV10-2 to TRBJ2-7; D unclear. Germline-derived CDR1 and CDR2 are WSHSY and SAAADI. The CDR3 extends over 13 amino acids. The V end was cut by 5 bases, the J end by 4 bases, with 12 bases between.

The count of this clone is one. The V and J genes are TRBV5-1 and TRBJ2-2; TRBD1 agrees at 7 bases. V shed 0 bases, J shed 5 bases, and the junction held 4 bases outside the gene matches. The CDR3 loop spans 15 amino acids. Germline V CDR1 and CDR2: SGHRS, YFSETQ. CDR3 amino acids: CASSLGQGGTGELFF. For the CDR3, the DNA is TGCGCCAGCAGCTTGGGACAGGGTGGAACCGGGGAGCTGTTTTTT.

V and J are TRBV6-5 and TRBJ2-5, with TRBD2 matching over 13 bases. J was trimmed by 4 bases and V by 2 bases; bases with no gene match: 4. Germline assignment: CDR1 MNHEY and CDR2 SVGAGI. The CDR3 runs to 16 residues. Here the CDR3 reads CASSYERLAGGETQYF. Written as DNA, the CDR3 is TGTGCCAGCAGTTACGAAAGACTAGCGGGAGGAGAGACCCAGTACTTC.

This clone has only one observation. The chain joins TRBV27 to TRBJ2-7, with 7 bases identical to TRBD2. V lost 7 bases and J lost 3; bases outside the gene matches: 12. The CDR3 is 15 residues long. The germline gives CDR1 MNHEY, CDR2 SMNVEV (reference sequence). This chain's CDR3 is CASIPGGPGIYEQYF. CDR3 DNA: TGTGCCAGCATCCCGGGGGGTCCAGGGATCTACGAGCAGTACTTC.

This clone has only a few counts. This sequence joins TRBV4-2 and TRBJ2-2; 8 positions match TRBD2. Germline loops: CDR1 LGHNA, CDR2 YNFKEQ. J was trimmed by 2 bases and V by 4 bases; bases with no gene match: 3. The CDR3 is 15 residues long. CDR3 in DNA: TGTGCCAGCAGCCGGGGACTAGAAAACACCGGGGAGCTGTTTTTT. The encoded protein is CASSRGLENTGELFF.

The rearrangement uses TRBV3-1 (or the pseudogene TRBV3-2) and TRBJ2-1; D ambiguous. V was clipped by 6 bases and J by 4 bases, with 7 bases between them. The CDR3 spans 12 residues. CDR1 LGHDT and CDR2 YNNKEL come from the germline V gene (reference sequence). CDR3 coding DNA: TGTGCCAGCAGTAGCCCGTACAATGAGCAGTTCTTC. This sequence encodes CASSSPYNEQFF.

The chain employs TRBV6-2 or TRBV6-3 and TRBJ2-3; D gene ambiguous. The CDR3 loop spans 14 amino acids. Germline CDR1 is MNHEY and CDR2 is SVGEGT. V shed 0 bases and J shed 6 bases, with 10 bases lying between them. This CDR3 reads CASSYSYPGDTQYF. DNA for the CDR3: TGTGCCAGCAGTTACTCGTACCCCGGGGATACGCAGTATTTT.

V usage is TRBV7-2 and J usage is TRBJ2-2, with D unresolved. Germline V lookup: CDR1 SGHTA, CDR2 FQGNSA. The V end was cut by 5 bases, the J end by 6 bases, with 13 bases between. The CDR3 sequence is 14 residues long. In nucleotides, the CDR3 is TGTGCCAGCAGCGGAGCGCGCTTTCCCGGGGAGCTGTTTTTT. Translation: CASSGARFPGELFF.

The CDR3 loop reads CASGTPIWSGELFF. As DNA, the CDR3 is TGTGCCAGCGGCACCCCTATTTGGAGCGGGGAGCTGTTTTTT. The chain couples TRBV28 to TRBJ2-2; D ambiguous. From germline, CDR1 is MDHEN and CDR2 SYDVKM. V was trimmed by 8 bases and J by 7 bases, leaving 17 bases between them. The CDR3 has 14 residues. Filled out from reference TRBV28 and TRBJ2-2, the complete variable domain reads DVKVTQSSRYLVKRTGEKVFLECVQDMDHENMFWYRQDPGLGLRLIYFSYDVKMKEKGDIPEGYSVSREKKERFSLILESASTNQTSMYLCASGTPIWSGELFFGEGSRLTVL.

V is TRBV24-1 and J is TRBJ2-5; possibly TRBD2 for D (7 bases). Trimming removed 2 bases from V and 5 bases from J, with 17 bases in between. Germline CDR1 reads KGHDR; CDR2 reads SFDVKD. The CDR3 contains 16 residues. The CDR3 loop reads CATSDSLSGGGETQYF. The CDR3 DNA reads TGTGCCACCAGTGATTCCCTTTCGGGGGGCGGGGAGACCCAGTACTTC.

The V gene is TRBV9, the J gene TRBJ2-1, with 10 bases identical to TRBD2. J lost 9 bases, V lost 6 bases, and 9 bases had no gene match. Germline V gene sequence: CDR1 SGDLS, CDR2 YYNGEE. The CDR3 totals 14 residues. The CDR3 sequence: CASNRAGGHGEQFF. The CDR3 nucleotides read TGTGCCAGCAACAGAGCGGGAGGGCATGGTGAGCAGTTCTTC.

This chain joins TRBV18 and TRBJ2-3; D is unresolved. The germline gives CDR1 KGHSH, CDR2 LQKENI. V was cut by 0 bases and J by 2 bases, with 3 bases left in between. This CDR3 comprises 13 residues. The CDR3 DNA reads TGTGCCAGCTCACCACCCCTCACAGATACGCAGTATTTT. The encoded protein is CASSPPLTDTQYF.

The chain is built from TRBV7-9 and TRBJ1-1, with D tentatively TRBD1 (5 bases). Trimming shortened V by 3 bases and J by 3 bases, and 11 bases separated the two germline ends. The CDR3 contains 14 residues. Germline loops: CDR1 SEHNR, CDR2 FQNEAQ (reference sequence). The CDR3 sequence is CASSFLGRDTEAFF. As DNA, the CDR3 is TGTGCCAGCAGCTTCTTGGGGCGAGACACTGAAGCTTTCTTT.

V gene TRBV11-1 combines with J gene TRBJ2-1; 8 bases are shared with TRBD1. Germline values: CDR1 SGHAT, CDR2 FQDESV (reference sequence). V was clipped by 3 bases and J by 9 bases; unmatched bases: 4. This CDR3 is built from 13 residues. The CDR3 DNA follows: TGTGCCAGCAGCTTGGACAGGGATGCTGAGCAGTTCTTC. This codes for CASSLDRDAEQFF.

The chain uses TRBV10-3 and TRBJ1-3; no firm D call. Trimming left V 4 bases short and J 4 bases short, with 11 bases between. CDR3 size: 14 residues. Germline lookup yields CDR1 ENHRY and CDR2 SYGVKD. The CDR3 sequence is CAISGRETGNTIYF. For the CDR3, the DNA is TGTGCCATCAGTGGCCGGGAAACCGGAAACACCATATATTTT.

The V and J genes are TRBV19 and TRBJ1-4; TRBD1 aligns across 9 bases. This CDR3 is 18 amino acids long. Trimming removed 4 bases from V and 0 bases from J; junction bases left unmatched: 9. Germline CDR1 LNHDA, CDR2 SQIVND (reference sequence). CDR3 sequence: CASSTRGQGHATNEKLFF. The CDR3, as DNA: TGTGCCAGTAGTACTCGCGGACAGGGGCATGCAACTAATGAAAAACTGTTTTTT.

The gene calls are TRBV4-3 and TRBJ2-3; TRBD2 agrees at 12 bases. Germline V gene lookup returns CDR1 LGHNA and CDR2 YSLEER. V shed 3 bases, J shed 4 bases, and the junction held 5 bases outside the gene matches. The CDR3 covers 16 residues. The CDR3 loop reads CASSQTSGSFPDTQYF. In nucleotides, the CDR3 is TGCGCCAGCAGCCAGACTAGCGGGAGTTTCCCAGATACGCAGTATTTT.

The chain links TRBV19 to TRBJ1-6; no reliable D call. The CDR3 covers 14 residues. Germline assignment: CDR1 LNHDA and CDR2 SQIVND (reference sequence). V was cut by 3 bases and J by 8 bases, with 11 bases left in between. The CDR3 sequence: CASSIGNLDSPLHF. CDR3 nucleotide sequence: TGTGCCAGTAGTATTGGCAACCTTGATTCACCCCTCCACTTT.

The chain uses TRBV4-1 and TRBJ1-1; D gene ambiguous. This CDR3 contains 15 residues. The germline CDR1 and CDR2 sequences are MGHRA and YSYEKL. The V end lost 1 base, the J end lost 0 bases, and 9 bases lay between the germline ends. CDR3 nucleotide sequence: TGCGCCAGCAGCCAAGGTACAGTATTGAACACTGAAGCTTTCTTT. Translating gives CASSQGTVLNTEAFF.